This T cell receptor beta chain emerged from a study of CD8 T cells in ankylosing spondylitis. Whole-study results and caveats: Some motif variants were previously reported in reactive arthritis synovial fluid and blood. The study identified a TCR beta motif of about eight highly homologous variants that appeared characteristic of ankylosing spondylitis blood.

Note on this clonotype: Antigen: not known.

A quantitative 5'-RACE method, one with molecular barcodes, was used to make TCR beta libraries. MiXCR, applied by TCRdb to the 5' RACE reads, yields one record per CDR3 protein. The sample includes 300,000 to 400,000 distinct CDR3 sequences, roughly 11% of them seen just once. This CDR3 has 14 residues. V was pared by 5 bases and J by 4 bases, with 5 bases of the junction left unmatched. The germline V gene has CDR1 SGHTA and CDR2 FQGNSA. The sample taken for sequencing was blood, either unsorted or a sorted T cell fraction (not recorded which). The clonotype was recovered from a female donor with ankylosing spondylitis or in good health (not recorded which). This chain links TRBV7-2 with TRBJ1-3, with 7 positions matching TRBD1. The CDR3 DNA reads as TGTGCCAGCAGCCGGGACAGCTTAGGAAACACCATATATTTT. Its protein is CASSRDSLGNTIYF.